This TCR beta chain came from a study of cytotoxic CD8 clonotypes in ibrutinib-treated CLL. TCRdb's table, derived via immunoSEQ multiplex PCR, lists solely in-frame clones and lacks some. The repertoire holds roughly 190,000 clones, with about 72% as singletons. The CDR3 has 13 amino acids. CDR1 is SGHTA and CDR2 is FQGNSA in the germline V gene. Trimming shortened V by 5 bases and J by 2 bases, and 9 bases separated the two germline ends. Turning to this clone: Its antigen is unknown.

Study-wide findings and caveats: Baseline clonality was higher than in age-matched healthy donors and moved in step with circulating CD8+ T-cell counts. Progressing and sustained-remission patients had different sampling times.

The specimen comprised PBMCs, sampled after 24 months of ibrutinib treatment. The TCR was taken from a human donor with chronic lymphocytic leukemia. This chain connects TRBV7-2 to TRBJ1-1; unclear D gene. CDR3 DNA: TGTGCCAGCAGCACGAACGCCAACACTGAAGCTTTCTTT. Protein: CASSTNANTEAFF.